These 12 T cell receptor beta chains were sequenced from one sample in a study of blood T cell repertoires in COVID-19 (dated by TCRdb to 2020 to 2021). Preparation of the library involved the immunoSEQ multiplex PCR assay. Imported from immuneACCESS, the table was reduced by TCRdb to in-frame sequences with V and J called. These copies leave out some clones; in studies compared against another copy, an unresolved V gene accounts for under half, and the cause of the remainder is not known. The sample table records about 480,000 clones; 80% to 90% of these occur just once. The ten largest make up roughly 4.3% of the sample. Sequenced: peripheral blood. The receptors come from a woman in her twenties or thirties with acute or convalescent COVID-19.

DNA for the CDR3: TGTGCCAGTAGTCTCCTGGGGGGGATCGATCAGCCCCAGCATTTT. Protein: CASSLLGGIDQPQHF. V usage is TRBV19 and J usage is TRBJ1-5, with D possibly matching TRBD1 (5 bases). The CDR3 loop spans 15 amino acids. The germline V gene encodes CDR1 LNHDA and CDR2 SQIVND (reference sequence). Trimming removed 5 bases from V and 5 bases from J, with 16 bases in between.

The chain carries TRBV25-1 and TRBJ1-2; D gene unclear. V was cut by 4 bases and J by 8 bases, with 8 bases left in between. Germline values: CDR1 MGHDK, CDR2 SYGVNS. CDR3 size: 11 residues. The CDR3 bases are TGTGCCAGCAGTGGATCTATAGGCTACACCTTC. It specifies CASSGSIGYTF.

This chain joins TRBV6-1 and TRBJ1-2; possibly TRBD1 for D (6 bases). Germline CDR1 and CDR2: MNHNS and SASEGT. V was trimmed by 2 bases and J by 1 base, leaving 11 bases between them. The CDR3 is 15 amino acids. The CDR3 coding sequence is TGTGCCAGCAGTGAATGGGGGGGCTTTAACTATGGCTACACCTTC. It is translated as CASSEWGGFNYGYTF.

The V call is TRBV5-1, the J call TRBJ1-6; 9 bases agree with TRBD1. This CDR3 has 17 amino acids. The germline CDR1 and CDR2 sequences are SGHRS and YFSETQ. Trimming at V came to 5 bases and at J to 10 bases, leaving 16 bases not matched to a gene. CDR3 protein: CASSPPGTGLGESPLHF. CDR3 sequence (DNA): TGCGCCAGCAGTCCACCCGGGACAGGGCTTGGTGAATCACCCCTCCACTTT.

The chain carries TRBV2 and TRBJ1-5, with D possibly being TRBD1 (6 bases). Deletions cut 4 bases from V and 8 bases from J, with 12 bases between. This CDR3 has 13 amino acids. CDR1 is SNHLY and CDR2 is FYNNEI in the germline V gene. CDR3: CASSVGGAKPQHF. CDR3 bases: TGTGCCAGCAGTGTTGGGGGGGCAAAGCCCCAGCATTTT.

This sequence joins TRBV2 and TRBJ2-5; TRBD1 matches at 9 bases. The CDR3 runs to 14 residues. V lost 4 bases, J lost 5 bases, and 5 bases stayed unmatched. CDR1 is SNHLY and CDR2 is FYNNEI in the germline V gene. The CDR3 is CASSGGTGYETQYF. CDR3 sequence (DNA): TGTGCCAGCAGTGGGGGGACAGGGTACGAGACCCAGTACTTC.

The chain employs TRBV30 and TRBJ2-6; 7 nucleotides match TRBD2. This CDR3 region has 18 residues. V lost 2 bases and J lost 0; bases outside the gene matches: 10. Germline V gives CDR1 GTSNPN, CDR2 SVGIG (reference sequence). CDR3 nucleotide sequence: TGTGCCTGGAGTTCCCCCGGACTAGGGAGCTCTGGGGCCAACGTCCTGACTTTC. This codes for CAWSSPGLGSSGANVLTF.

The CDR3 nucleotides are TGTGCCAGCAGTTTTAGACAGACAGATACGCAGTATTTT. Encoded protein: CASSFRQTDTQYF. This chain joins TRBV2 and TRBJ2-3, with D perhaps matching TRBD1 (5 bases). Germline V CDR1 and CDR2: SNHLY, FYNNEI. Trimming took 5 bases from V and 3 from J, leaving 9 bases between them. This CDR3 has 13 residues.

The rearrangement uses TRBV23-1 and TRBJ2-1; possibly TRBD2 for D (6 bases). TRBV23-1 is treated as an ORF (open reading frame) with a function not yet certain. The CDR3 has 14 residues. Trimming pared 4 bases from V and 11 bases from J, leaving 18 bases between. The CDR3 loop reads CASSRRGRASQQFF. In DNA form, the CDR3 reads TGCGCCAGCAGTCGGAGGGGAAGGGCAAGTCAGCAGTTCTTC.

The rearrangement joins TRBV24-1 to TRBJ2-1, with TRBD2 matching 8 bases. Germline trimming cut 7 bases from V and 9 bases from J; bases unmatched to any gene: 19. Germline CDR1 is KGHDR and CDR2 is SFDVKD. This CDR3 region has 17 residues. This chain's CDR3 is CATRDRFSAGGDGEQFF. For the CDR3, the DNA is TGTGCCACCAGGGACAGATTCTCGGCGGGGGGAGATGGTGAGCAGTTCTTC.

The rearrangement uses TRBV28 and TRBJ1-4, with 9 bases fitting TRBD1. The ends lost 5 bases at V and 7 bases at J; junction bases unmatched: 14. Germline V lookup: CDR1 MDHEN, CDR2 SYDVKM. This CDR3 region has 17 residues. This CDR3 reads CASSLTGQGSVGEKLFF. In DNA form, the CDR3 reads TGTGCCAGCAGTCTCACGGGACAGGGAAGTGTTGGTGAAAAACTGTTTTTT.

V and J are TRBV15 and TRBJ1-2, with 7 bases fitting TRBD1. Germline loops: CDR1 LNHNV, CDR2 YYDKDF (reference sequence). The CDR3 is 15 amino acids. The trim removed 1 base at V and 6 bases at J, leaving 8 bases unmatched. For the CDR3, the DNA is TGTGCCACCAGCAGAGCAGAGACAGGGAACCATGGCTACACCTTC. It translates to CATSRAETGNHGYTF.